This T cell receptor (beta chain) was documented in a study of CD8 T cells in Susac syndrome. Controls matched for sex and age were healthy donors. TEMRA cells were enriched by FACS, and CD4+ and CD8+ T cells were negatively isolated. The authors reverse transcribed 0.5 to 1 ug RNA with random hexamers. Amplification of TCR beta CDR3 was carried out by immunoSEQ multiplex PCR, which covered 54 Vbeta and 13 Jbeta segments. TCRdb re-called the immunoSEQ multiplex PCR reads with MiXCR, one entry per CDR3 protein. The sample contains some 150,000 distinct CDR3 sequences, around 94% of which appear only once. CDR1 MNHEY and CDR2 SMNVEV come from the germline V gene (reference sequence). Trimming pared 5 bases from V and 9 bases from J, leaving 14 bases between. CDR3 length equals 13 residues.

The chain recombines TRBV27 with TRBJ1-5; D is unresolved. The sample taken for sequencing was CD8+ T cells from PBMCs. The TCR sequence derives from a human donor in good health. CDR3 region: CASSPRTFSPQHF. The CDR3 nucleotides read TGTGCCAGCAGTCCCCGAACGTTTTCGCCCCAGCATTTT.